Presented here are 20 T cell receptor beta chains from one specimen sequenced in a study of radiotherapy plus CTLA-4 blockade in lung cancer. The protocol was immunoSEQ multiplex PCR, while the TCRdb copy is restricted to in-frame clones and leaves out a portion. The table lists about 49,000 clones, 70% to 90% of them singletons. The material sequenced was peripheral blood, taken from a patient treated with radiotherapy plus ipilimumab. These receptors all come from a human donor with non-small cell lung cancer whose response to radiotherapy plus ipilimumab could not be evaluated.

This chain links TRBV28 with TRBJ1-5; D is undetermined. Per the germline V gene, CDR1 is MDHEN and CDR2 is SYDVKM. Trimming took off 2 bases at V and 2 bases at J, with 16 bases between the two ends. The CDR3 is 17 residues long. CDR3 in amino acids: CASSLIIRGPRNQPQHF. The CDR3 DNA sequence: TGTGCCAGCAGTTTAATTATACGAGGGCCCCGCAATCAGCCCCAGCATTTT. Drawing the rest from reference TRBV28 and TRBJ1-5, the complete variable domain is DVKVTQSSRYLVKRTGEKVFLECVQDMDHENMFWYRQDPGLGLRLIYFSYDVKMKEKGDIPEGYSVSREKKERFSLILESASTNQTSMYLCASSLIIRGPRNQPQHFGDGTRLSIL.

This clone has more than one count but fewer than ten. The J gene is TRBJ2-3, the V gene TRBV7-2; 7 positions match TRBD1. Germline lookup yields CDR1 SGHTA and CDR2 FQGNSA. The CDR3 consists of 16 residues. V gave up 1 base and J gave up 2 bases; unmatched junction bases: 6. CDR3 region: CASSLGFRGNTDTQYF. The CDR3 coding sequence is TGTGCCAGCAGCTTAGGGTTCAGGGGGAACACAGATACGCAGTATTTT.

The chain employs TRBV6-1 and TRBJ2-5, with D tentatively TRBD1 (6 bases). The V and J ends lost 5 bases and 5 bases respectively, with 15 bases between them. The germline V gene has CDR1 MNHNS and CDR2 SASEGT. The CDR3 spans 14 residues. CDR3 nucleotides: TGTGCCAGCAGTAGATCAGGGGCGGAGGAGACCCAGTACTTC. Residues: CASSRSGAEETQYF.

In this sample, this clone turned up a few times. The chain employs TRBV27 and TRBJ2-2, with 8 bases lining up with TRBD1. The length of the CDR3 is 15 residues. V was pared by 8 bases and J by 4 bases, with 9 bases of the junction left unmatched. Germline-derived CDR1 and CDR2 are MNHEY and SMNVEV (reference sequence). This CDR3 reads CASQGQVASTGELFF. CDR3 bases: TGTGCCAGCCAGGGACAGGTTGCCTCCACCGGGGAGCTGTTTTTT.

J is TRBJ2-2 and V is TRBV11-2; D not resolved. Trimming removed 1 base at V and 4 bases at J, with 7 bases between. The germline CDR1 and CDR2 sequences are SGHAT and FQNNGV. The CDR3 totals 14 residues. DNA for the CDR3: TGTGCCAGCAGCTTAGCTTCCTTCACCGGGGAGCTGTTTTTT. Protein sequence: CASSLASFTGELFF.

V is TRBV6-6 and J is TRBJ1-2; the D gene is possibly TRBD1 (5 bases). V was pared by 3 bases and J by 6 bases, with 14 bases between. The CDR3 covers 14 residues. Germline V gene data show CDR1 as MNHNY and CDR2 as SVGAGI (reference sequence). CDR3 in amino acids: CASSYERGRHGYTF. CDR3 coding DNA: TGTGCCAGCAGTTATGAAAGGGGCCGGCATGGCTACACCTTC.

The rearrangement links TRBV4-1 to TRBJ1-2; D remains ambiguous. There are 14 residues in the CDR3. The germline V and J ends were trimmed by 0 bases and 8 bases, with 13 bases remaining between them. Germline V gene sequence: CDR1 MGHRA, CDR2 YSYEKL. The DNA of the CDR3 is TGCGCCAGCAGCCAAGAAGTGGGGAGGCGGGGCTACACCTTC. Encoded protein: CASSQEVGRRGYTF.

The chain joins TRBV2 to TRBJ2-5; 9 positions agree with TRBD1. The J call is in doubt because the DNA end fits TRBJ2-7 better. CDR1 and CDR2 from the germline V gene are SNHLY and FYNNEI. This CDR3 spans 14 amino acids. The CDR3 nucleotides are TGTGCCAGCAGATTACGACAGGGGGCCTACGAGCAGTACTTC. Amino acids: CASRLRQGAYEQYF.

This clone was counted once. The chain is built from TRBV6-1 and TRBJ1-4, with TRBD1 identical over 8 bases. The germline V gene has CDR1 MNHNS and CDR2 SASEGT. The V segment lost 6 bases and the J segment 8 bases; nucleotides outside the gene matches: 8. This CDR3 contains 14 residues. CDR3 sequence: CASRRDRRSEKLFF. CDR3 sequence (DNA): TGTGCCAGCAGGAGGGACAGGAGAAGCGAAAAACTGTTTTTT.

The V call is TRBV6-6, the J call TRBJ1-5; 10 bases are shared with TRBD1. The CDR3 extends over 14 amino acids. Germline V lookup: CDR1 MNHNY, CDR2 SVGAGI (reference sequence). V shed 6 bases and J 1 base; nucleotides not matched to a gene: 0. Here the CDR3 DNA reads TGTGCCAGCAGGGACAGGGGGAGCAATCAGCCCCAGCATTTT. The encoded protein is CASRDRGSNQPQHF.

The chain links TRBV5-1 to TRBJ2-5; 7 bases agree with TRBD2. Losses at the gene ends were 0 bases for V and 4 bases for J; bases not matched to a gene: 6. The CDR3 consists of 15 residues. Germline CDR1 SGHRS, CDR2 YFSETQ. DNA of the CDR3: TGCGCCAGCAGCTTGGCCACGAGGGAGGGAGAGACCCAGTACTTC. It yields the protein CASSLATREGETQYF.

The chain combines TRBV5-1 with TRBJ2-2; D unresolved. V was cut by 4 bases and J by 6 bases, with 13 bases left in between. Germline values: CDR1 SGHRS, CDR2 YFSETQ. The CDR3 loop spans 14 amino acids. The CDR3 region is CASSGSARSGELFF. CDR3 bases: TGCGCCAGCAGCGGAAGCGCGAGATCCGGGGAGCTGTTTTTT. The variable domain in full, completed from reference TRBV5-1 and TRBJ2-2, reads KAGVTQTPRYLIKTRGQQVTLSCSPISGHRSVSWYQQTPGQGLQFLFEYFSETQRNKGNFPGRFSGRQFSNSRSEMNVSTLELGDSALYLCASSGSARSGELFFGEGSRLTVL.

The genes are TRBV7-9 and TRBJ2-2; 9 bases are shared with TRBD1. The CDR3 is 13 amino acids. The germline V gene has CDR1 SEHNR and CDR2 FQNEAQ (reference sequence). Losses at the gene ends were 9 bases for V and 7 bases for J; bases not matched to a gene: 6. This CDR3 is CASDRGFDGELFF. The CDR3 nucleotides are TGTGCCAGTGACAGGGGGTTTGACGGGGAGCTGTTTTTT. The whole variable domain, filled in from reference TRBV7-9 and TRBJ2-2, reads DTGVSQNPRHKITKRGQNVTFRCDPISEHNRLYWYRQTLGQGPEFLTYFQNEAQLEKSRLLSDRFSAERPKGSFSTLEIQRTEQGDSAMYLCASDRGFDGELFFGEGSRLTVL.

The CDR3 reads CASSQVGGDTQYF. The CDR3 coding sequence is TGCGCCAGCAGCCAAGTGGGAGGTGATACGCAGTATTTT. The rearrangement links TRBV4-3 to TRBJ2-3; D might be TRBD2 (6 bases). Germline loops: CDR1 LGHNA, CDR2 YSLEER. The CDR3 runs to 13 residues. Trimming removed 1 base from V and 6 bases from J, with 8 bases in between.

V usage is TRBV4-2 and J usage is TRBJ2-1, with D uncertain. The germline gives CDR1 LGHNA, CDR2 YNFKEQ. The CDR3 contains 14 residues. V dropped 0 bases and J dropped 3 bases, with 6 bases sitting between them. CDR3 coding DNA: TGTGCCAGCAGCCAAGACATTAGCTACAATGAGCAGTTCTTC. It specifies CASSQDISYNEQFF.

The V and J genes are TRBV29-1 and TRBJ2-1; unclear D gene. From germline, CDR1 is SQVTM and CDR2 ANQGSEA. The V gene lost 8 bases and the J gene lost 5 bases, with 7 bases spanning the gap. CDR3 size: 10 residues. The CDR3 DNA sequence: TGCAGCTCCACAAACAATGAGCAGTTCTTC. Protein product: CSSTNNEQFF.

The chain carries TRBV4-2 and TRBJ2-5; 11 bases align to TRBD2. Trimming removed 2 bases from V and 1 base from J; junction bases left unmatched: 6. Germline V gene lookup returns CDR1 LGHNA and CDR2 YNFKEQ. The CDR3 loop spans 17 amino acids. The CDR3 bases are TGTGCCAGCAGCCAAAATCTGGGACTAGCGGTCCAAGAGACCCAGTACTTC. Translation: CASSQNLGLAVQETQYF.

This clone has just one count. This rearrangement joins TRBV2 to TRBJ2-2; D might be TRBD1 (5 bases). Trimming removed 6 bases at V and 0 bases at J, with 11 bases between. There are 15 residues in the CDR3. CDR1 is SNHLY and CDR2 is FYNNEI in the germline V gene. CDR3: CASRGHVSNTGELFF. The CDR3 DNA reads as TGTGCCAGCAGAGGACATGTATCGAACACCGGGGAGCTGTTTTTT.

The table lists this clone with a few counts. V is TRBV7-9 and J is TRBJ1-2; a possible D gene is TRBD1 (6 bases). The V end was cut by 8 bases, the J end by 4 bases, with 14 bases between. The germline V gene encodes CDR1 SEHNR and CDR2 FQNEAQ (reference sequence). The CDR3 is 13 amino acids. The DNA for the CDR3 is TGTGCCAGCCGCAGAACAGGGCCCTATGGCTACACCTTC. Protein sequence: CASRRTGPYGYTF.

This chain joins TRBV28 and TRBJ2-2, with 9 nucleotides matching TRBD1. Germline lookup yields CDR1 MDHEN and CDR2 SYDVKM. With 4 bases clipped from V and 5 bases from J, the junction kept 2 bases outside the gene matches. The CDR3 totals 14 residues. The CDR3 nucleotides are TGTGCCAGCAGTTACAGGGGGCTGACCGGGGAGCTGTTTTTT. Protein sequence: CASSYRGLTGELFF. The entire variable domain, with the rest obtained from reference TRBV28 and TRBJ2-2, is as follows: DVKVTQSSRYLVKRTGEKVFLECVQDMDHENMFWYRQDPGLGLRLIYFSYDVKMKEKGDIPEGYSVSREKKERFSLILESASTNQTSMYLCASSYRGLTGELFFGEGSRLTVL.